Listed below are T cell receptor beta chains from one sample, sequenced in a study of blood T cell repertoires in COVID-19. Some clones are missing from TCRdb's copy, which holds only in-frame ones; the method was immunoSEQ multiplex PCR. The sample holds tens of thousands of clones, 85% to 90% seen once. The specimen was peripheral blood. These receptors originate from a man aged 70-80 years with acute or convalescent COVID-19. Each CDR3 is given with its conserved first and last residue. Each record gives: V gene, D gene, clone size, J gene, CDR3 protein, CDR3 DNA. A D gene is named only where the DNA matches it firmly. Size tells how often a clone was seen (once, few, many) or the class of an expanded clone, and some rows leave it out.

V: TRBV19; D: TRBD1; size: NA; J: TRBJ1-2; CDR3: CASSIDPQGAVSYGYTF; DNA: TGTGCCAGTAGTATCGATCCCCAGGGGGCGGTCAGCTATGGCTACACCTTC
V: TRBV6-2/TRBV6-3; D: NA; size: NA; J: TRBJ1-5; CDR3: CASSRGLQPQHF; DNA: TGTGCCAGCAGCCGCGGACTCCAGCCCCAGCATTTT
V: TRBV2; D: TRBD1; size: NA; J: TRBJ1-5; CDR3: CASSLQGDGQPQHF; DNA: TGTGCCAGCAGTCTACAGGGGGATGGACAGCCCCAGCATTTT
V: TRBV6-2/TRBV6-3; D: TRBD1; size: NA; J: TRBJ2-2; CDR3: CASSYFPSGGVHTGELFF; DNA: TGTGCCAGCAGTTACTTTCCCTCAGGGGGCGTACACACCGGGGAGCTGTTTTTT
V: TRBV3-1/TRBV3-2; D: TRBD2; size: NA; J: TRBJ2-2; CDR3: CASSQGISGSHTAGELFF; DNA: TGTGCCAGCAGCCAAGGGATTAGCGGGAGTCATACGGCCGGGGAGCTGTTTTTT
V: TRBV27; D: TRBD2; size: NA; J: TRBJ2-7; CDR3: CASKGLAGGNTPYEQYF; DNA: TGTGCCAGCAAGGGACTAGCGGGAGGGAATACCCCCTACGAGCAGTACTTC
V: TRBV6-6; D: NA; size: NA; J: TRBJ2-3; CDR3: CASSPWGELTTASSTDTQYF; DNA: TGTGCCAGCAGTCCTTGGGGGGAACTAACTACCGCATCTAGCACAGATACGCAGTATTTT
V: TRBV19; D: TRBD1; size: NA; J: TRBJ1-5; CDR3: CASTTGQGRNQPQHF; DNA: TGTGCCAGTACCACCGGACAGGGAAGGAATCAGCCCCAGCATTTT
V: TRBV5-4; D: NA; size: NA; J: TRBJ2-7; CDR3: CASSLGQEDEQYF; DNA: TGTGCCAGCAGCTTGGGACAGGAGGACGAGCAGTACTTC
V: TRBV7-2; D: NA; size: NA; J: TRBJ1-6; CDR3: CASSSSGSPLHF; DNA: TGTGCCAGCAGCTCGAGTGGTTCACCCCTCCACTTT
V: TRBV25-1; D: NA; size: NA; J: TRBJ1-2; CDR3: CASSEGGRGYGYTF; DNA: TGTGCCAGCAGTGAGGGGGGGCGCGGATATGGCTACACCTTC
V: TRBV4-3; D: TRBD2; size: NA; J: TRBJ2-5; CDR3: CASSPDPGGSETQYF; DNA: TGCGCCAGCAGCCCGGACCCGGGGGGTTCGGAGACCCAGTACTTC
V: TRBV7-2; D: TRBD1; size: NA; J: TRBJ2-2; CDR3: CASSYRGSGELFF; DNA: TGTGCCAGCAGTTACAGGGGGTCAGGGGAGCTGTTTTTT
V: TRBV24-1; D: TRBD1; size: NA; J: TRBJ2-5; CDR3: CATSGTQGDQETQYF; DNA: TGTGCCACCAGTGGCACACAGGGGGATCAAGAGACCCAGTACTTC
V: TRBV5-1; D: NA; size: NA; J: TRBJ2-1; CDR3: CASSLEVELNEQFF; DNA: TGCGCCAGCAGCTTGGAGGTGGAGTTGAATGAGCAGTTCTTC
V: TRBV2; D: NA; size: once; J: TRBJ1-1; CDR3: CATTFQDSEAFF; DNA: TGTGCCACTACCTTCCAGGATTCTGAAGCTTTCTTT
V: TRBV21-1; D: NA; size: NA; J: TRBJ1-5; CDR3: CATRGPGNDQPQHF; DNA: TGTGCCACCCGAGGGCCGGGAAATGATCAGCCCCAGCATTTT
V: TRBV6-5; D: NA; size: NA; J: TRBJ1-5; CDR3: CASRGPHSNQPQHF; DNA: TGTGCCAGCAGGGGGCCCCATAGCAATCAGCCCCAGCATTTT
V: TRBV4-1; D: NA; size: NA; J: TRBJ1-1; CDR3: CASSPNFLSNTEAFF; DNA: TGCGCCAGCAGCCCCAACTTTCTTTCGAACACTGAAGCTTTCTTT
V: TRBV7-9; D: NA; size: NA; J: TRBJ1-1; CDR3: CASSLVSAGTEAFF; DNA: TGTGCCAGCAGCTTAGTATCGGCAGGGACTGAAGCTTTCTTT
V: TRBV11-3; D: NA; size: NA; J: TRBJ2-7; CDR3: CASSLSESNEQYF; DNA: TGTGCCAGCAGCTTGAGCGAGAGCAATGAGCAGTACTTC
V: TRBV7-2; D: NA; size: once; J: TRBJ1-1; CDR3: CASSFSENTEAFF; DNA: TGTGCCAGCAGCTTTTCAGAGAACACTGAAGCTTTCTTT
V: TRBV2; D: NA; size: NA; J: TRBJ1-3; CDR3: CASSEESGMGNTIYF; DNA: TGTGCCAGCAGTGAAGAGTCCGGGATGGGAAACACCATATATTTT
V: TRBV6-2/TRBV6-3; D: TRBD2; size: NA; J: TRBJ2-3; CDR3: CASSLLAGDTQYF; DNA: TGTGCCAGCAGCCTCCTAGCGGGAGATACGCAGTATTTT
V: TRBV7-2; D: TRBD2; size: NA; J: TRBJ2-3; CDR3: CASSLTSGRDTQYF; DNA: TGTGCCAGCAGCTTGACTAGCGGGAGGGATACGCAGTATTTT
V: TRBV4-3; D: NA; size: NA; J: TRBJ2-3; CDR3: CASSQGVTVTDTQYF; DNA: TGCGCCAGCAGCCAAGGAGTGACAGTCACAGATACGCAGTATTTT
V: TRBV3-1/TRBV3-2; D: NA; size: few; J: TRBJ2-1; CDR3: CASSYGGEQFF; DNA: TGTGCCAGCAGTTACGGGGGTGAGCAGTTCTTC
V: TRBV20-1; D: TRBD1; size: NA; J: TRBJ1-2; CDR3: CSASSGQGNGYTF; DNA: TGCAGTGCTAGTTCGGGACAGGGGAATGGCTACACCTTC
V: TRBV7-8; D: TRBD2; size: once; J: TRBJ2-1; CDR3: CASSFGTSGTYSYNEQFF; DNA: TGTGCCAGCAGCTTCGGGACTAGCGGGACTTACTCCTACAATGAGCAGTTCTTC
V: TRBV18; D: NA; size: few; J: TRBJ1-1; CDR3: CASSTGQLATEAFF; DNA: TGTGCCAGCTCAACTGGACAGTTAGCGACTGAAGCTTTCTTT
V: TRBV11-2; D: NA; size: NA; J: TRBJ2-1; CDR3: CASSLVRGSYNEQFF; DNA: TGTGCCAGCAGCTTAGTCCGGGGCTCCTACAATGAGCAGTTCTTC
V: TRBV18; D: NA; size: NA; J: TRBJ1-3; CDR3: CASSTDTHSGNTIYF; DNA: TGTGCCAGCTCAACTGACACACACTCTGGAAACACCATATATTTT
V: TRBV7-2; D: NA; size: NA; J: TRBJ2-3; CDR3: CASSSSTDTQYF; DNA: TGTGCCAGCAGCTCTAGCACAGATACGCAGTATTTT
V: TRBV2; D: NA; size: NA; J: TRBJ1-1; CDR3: CASIVYTEAFF; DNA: TGTGCCAGCATAGTTTACACTGAAGCTTTCTTT
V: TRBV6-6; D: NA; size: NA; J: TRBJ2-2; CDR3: CASSYAGMTGELFF; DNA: TGTGCCAGCAGTTACGCAGGGATGACCGGGGAGCTGTTTTTT
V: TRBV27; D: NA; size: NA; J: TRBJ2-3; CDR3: CASRTEGTDTQYF; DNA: TGTGCCAGCAGAACCGAGGGCACAGATACGCAGTATTTT
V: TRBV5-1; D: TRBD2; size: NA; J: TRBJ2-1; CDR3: CASGREQYNEQFF; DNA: TGCGCCAGCGGGAGGGAACAGTACAATGAGCAGTTCTTC
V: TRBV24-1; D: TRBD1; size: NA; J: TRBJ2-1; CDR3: CATSDVRGQGEQFF; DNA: TGTGCCACCAGTGATGTCAGGGGACAGGGTGAGCAGTTCTTC
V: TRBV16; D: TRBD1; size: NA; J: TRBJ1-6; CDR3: CASSQTGTGRSPLHF; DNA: TGTGCCAGCAGCCAAACCGGGACAGGCAGGTCACCCCTCCACTTT
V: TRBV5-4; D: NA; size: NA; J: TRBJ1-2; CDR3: CASSLGLGPLDRSSNGYTF; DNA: TGTGCCAGCAGCTTAGGACTAGGCCCCTTAGACAGGTCGAGCAATGGCTACACCTTC
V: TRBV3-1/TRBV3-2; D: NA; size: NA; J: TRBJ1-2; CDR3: CASSQDGAGLYGYTF; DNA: TGTGCCAGCAGCCAAGATGGGGCAGGGCTCTATGGCTACACCTTC
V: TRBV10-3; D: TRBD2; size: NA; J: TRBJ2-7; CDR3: CATSRPGLAGVGSSYEQYF; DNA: TGTGCCACCAGCCGTCCCGGACTAGCGGGAGTAGGGAGCTCCTACGAGCAGTACTTC
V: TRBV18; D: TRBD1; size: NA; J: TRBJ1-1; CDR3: CASSPLQGTNTEAFF; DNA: TGTGCCAGCTCGCCCCTACAGGGGACGAACACTGAAGCTTTCTTT
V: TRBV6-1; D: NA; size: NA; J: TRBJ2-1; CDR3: CASSEAPNTLAEQFF; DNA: TGTGCCAGCAGTGAAGCCCCGAATACTCTAGCGGAGCAGTTCTTC
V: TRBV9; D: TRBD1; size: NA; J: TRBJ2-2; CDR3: CASSVRGQANGELFF; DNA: TGTGCCAGCAGCGTAAGAGGACAGGCAAACGGGGAGCTGTTTTTT
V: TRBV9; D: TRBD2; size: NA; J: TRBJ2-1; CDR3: CASSFRLAGAREQFF; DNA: TGTGCCAGCAGCTTCCGACTAGCGGGGGCCCGGGAGCAGTTCTTC
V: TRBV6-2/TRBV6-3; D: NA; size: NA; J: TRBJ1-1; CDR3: CASSSQGNTEAFF; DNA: TGTGCCAGCAGTTCGCAGGGAAACACTGAAGCTTTCTTT
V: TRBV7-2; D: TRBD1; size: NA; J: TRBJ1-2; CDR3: CASSSAVTGIYGYTF; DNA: TGTGCCAGCAGCTCCGCCGTGACAGGGATATATGGCTACACCTTC
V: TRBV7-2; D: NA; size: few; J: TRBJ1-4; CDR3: CASSPEAGANEKLFF; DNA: TGTGCCAGCAGCCCGGAAGCAGGGGCTAATGAAAAACTGTTTTTT
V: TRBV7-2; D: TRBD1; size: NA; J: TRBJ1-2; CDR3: CASSLSRDSEIYGYTF; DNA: TGTGCCAGCAGCCTCAGCCGGGACAGTGAAATCTATGGCTACACCTTC
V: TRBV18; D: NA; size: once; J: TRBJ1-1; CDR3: CASSRAKGRTEAFF; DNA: TGTGCCAGCTCACGAGCCAAGGGGCGGACTGAAGCTTTCTTT
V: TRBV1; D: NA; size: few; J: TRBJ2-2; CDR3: CTSSQDAQFSTGELFF; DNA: TGCACCAGCAGCCAAGATGCACAGTTTAGCACCGGGGAGCTGTTTTTT
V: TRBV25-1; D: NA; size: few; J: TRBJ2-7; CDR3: CASSQPQVPISYEQYF; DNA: TGTGCCAGCAGCCAACCACAGGTCCCAATCTCCTACGAGCAGTACTTC
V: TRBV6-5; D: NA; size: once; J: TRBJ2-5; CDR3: CASRNEARETQYF; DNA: TGTGCCAGCAGGAACGAGGCTAGGGAGACCCAGTACTTC
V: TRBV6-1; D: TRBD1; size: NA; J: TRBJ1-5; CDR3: CASSDTNRGTQHF; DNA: TGTGCCAGCAGTGATACCAACAGGGGAACCCAGCATTTT
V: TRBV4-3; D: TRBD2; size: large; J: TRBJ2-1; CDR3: CASSQGVGTSGLTPRNEQFF; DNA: TGCGCCAGCAGCCAAGGAGTCGGGACTAGCGGACTTACCCCGAGGAATGAGCAGTTCTTC
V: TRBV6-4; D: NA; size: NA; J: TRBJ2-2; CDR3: CATRLQWATGELFF; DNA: TGTGCCACCCGATTACAGTGGGCCACCGGGGAGCTGTTTTTT